Here is one T cell receptor beta chain with its context. Which antigen it targets is not known. One base away there is no much larger clone; base qualities are not given. The data were obtained in a study of shared clonotypes between healthy human individuals (dated by TCRdb to 2020 to 2021). Describing the broader study: A couple of women and a few men aged 18 to 49 years were included in the cohort. Leukapheresis yielded between about 0.85 and 10 billion PBMCs per donor. Libraries were prepared and TCR repertoires were sequenced by different laboratories using diverse techniques, in order to increase sequencing depth and limit assay-specific biases. To estimate repertoire size and how much clonotypes are shared between individuals, the study performed deep sequencing of blood TCR repertoires from about 5 healthy adults. For each donor, CD4 naive and CD4 memory were each given three plates, CD8 naive was given two plates, and CD8 memory was given one plate.

The CDR3 spans 14 residues, from the cysteine through the phenylalanine. Only the CDR3 part of the read is kept: 42 bases, read in frame from the first base. V and J are trimmed by 7 bases and 5 bases, and the gene matches miss 5 bases of the junction. According to the germline V gene, CDR1 reads WSHSY and CDR2 reads SAAADI. Using the deep immunoSEQ assay, multiplex PCR amplified TCR CDR3 regions from genomic DNA. Genomic DNA extracted from each cell subset was distributed evenly over all wells of several immunoSEQ 96-well plates, and each plate served as one replicate. Each replicate PCR for sorted subsets received roughly 0.2 ug genomic DNA, equal to about 30,000 T cell genomes. The purified libraries were quantified using a Qubit 3.0 fluorometer, sized with a Bioanalyzer 2100, and then quantified again using the KAPA Library Quantification kit. A separate single-read 150-cycle Illumina NextSeq 550 flow cell was used to sequence each immunoSEQ 96-well plate. Per the original workflow: Because the immunoSEQ output held only junctional sequences and lacked quality scores, the filtering could not match the filtering applied to full-length reads. Sequences were annotated with PyIR, a Python wrapper for IgBLAST v1.9, using IMGT germline references to assign V/J genes and CDR3. Reads were removed for weak V/J assignments (E-value above 1e-6), missing CDR3, stop codons, out-of-frame junctions, or ambiguous translated residues. V3J clonotypes were defined as sequences sharing an identical inferred V gene, J gene, and CDR3 amino acid sequence. The percentage overlap between two repertoires was calculated by dividing the number of shared unique clonotypes by the size of the smaller repertoire. RTK rarefaction, the Chao1 estimator, and Recon v2.1 estimates of unobserved clonotypes were used to assess repertoire richness. OLGA was used to compute generation probabilities for all TCRbeta clonotypes that the gDNA method yielded from a few donors. Entries here come from immuneACCESS through TCRdb and include only in-frame sequences with V and J called. Some clones fail to appear in such tables; in the studies checked, an unresolved V gene covers under half of the shortfall, and the cause of the remainder is unknown. V and J calls plus clone size are reproduced from that table; the DNA served to infer D and trimming. For this sample there are roughly 2.4 million clones; approximately 95% appear just once. In total, the top ten clones hold 0.1% to 0.15% of the sample.

What the work shows at the level of the full study, not this receptor alone: The small number of donors limited the genetic and exposure-history diversity represented. Sharing across several donors was observed for approximately 4.6% of naive CD4, around 3.5% of naive CD8, roughly 2.4% of memory CD4, and less than 0.45% of memory CD8 clonotypes. Clonotypes shared by all four sorted-subset donors showed higher generation probabilities than non-shared clonotypes. Naive subsets generally had larger estimated clonotype richness than memory subsets did. Pairwise subsampling led to the expectation that sequencing depth would affect the degree of clonotype sharing among donors. Even with the large sequencing depth, rarefaction of the sorted-subset datasets indicated that sequencing was incomplete. Sampling was restricted to blood, and TCR repertoires in tissues likely differ from the TCR repertoires found in blood.

Donors were healthy HIV-negative adults with no recently reported acute infections or vaccinations. Every donor was a Caucasian adult living in Nashville, Tennessee, USA. CD4+ T cells were enriched by magnetic negative selection; naive cells were then positively selected on CD45RA, and the negative fraction formed the memory subset. Blood was collected by leukapheresis, and PBMCs were isolated by Ficoll-Histopaque density gradient centrifugation and then cryopreserved in liquid nitrogen vapor phase. Analytical flow cytometry was used to check the purity and quantity of each magnetically sorted T cell population. Genomic DNA was isolated from every sorted fraction and measured by UV absorbance on a Nanodrop 2000c.

The sample consisted of naive CD4+ T cells sorted from blood. The intended sense of this specimen's cell subset or site label: CD45RA+ positively selected. Recombination linked TRBV10-2 to TRBJ2-5; 12 bases in between match TRBD2. The receptor was derived from a man younger than 30 in good health. The sequence in DNA is TGCGCCAGCAAGGCTAGCGGGGGGGCCGAGACCCAGTACTTC. Its product reads: CASKASGGAETQYF.